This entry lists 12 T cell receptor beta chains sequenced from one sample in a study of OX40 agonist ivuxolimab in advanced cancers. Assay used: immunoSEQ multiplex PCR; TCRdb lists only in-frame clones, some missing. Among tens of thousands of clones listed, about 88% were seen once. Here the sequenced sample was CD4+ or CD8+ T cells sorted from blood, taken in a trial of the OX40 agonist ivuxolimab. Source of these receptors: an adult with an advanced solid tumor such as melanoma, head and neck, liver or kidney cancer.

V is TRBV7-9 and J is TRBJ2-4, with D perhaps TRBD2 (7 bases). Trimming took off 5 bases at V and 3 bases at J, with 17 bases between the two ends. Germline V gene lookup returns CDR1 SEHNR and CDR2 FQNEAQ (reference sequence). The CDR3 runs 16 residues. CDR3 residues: CASSPSFGGHKNIQYF. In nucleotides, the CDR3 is TGTGCCAGCAGCCCCAGTTTCGGGGGGCACAAAAACATTCAGTACTTC.

Written as DNA, the CDR3 is TGTGCCAGCTCGTTCACATGGGACCGTCGGAATGAGCAGTTCTTC. Translating it yields CASSFTWDRRNEQFF. The chain links TRBV18 to TRBJ2-1; D assignment may be TRBD1 or TRBD2 (5 bases each). V lost 6 bases to trimming and J lost 7 bases, with 19 bases between them. The germline gives CDR1 KGHSH, CDR2 LQKENI. This CDR3 contains 15 residues.

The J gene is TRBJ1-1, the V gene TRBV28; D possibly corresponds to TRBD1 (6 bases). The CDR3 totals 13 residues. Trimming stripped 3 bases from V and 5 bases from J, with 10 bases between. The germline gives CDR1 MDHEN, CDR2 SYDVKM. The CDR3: CASSFNRATEAFF. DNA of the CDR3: TGTGCCAGCAGTTTTAACAGGGCAACTGAAGCTTTCTTT.

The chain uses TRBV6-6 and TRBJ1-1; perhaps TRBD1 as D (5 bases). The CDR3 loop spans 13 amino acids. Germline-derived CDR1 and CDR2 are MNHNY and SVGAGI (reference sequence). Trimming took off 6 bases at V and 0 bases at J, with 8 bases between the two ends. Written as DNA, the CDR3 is TGTGCCAGCAGAGGGGAAATGAACACTGAAGCTTTCTTT. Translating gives CASRGEMNTEAFF.

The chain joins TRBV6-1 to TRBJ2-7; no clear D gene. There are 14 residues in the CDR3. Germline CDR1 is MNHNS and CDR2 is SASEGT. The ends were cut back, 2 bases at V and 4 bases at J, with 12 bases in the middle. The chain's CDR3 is CASSERVREYEQYF. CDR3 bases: TGTGCCAGCAGTGAAAGGGTTAGGGAATACGAGCAGTACTTC.

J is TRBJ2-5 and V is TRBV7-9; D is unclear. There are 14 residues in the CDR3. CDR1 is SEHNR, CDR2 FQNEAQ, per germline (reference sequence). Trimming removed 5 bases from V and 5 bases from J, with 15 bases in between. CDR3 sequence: CASSQGRIKETQYF. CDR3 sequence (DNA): TGTGCCAGCAGCCAAGGGCGTATTAAGGAGACCCAGTACTTC.

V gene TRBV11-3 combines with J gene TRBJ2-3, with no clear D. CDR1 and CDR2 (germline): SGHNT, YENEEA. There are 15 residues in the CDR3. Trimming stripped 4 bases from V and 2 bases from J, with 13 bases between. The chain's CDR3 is CASSSGRKITDTQYF. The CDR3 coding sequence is TGTGCCAGCAGCTCGGGCAGGAAGATCACAGATACGCAGTATTTT.

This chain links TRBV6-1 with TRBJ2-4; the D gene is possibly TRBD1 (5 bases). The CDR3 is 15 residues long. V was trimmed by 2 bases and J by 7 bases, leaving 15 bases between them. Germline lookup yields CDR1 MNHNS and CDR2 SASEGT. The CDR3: CASSEKTENNNIQYF. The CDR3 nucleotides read TGTGCCAGCAGTGAAAAGACAGAGAATAATAACATTCAGTACTTC.

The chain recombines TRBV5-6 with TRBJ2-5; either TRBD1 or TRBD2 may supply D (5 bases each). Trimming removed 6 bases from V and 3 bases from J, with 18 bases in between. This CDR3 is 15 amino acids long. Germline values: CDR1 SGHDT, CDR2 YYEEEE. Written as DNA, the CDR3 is TGTGCCAGCAACAAAAAGGTACAGGAGGAAGAGACCCAGTACTTC. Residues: CASNKKVQEEETQYF.

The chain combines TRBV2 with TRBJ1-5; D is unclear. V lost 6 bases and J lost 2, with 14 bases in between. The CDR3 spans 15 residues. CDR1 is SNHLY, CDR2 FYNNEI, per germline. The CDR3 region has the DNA TGTGCCAGCAGGGATGGGTACGGGGGCAATCAGCCCCAGCATTTT. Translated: CASRDGYGGNQPQHF.

The DNA for the CDR3 is TGTGCCAGCAGCGCGGGACAGGGGACCACCGGGGAGCTGTTTTTT. It is translated as CASSAGQGTTGELFF. The chain couples TRBV9 to TRBJ2-2; TRBD1 agrees at 10 bases. This CDR3 comprises 15 residues. Unmatched junction bases numbered 3, after V lost 3 bases and J lost 4 bases. Germline CDR1 is SGDLS and CDR2 is YYNGEE.

The CDR3, as DNA: TGTGCCAGCAGTGAAGATTCCAGGGTTAAAGGTCAGCCCCAGCATTTT. Translation gives CASSEDSRVKGQPQHF. The chain has TRBV2 and TRBJ1-5; tentative D call: TRBD1 (5 bases). Germline V CDR1 and CDR2: SNHLY, FYNNEI. The CDR3 consists of 16 residues. Trimming stripped 1 base from V and 6 bases from J, with 16 bases between.